This TCR beta chain was obtained from a study of identical twins. Each CDR3 protein gets one entry after TCRdb re-called the 5' RACE reads with MiXCR. The table records around 550,000 distinct CDR3 sequences, nearly 15% of them present only once. The sample holds a few counts of this clonotype. This CDR3 contains 14 residues. With 1 base clipped from V and 7 bases from J, the junction kept 3 bases outside the gene matches. Germline CDR1 SGHRS, CDR2 YFSETQ. The same data also contributed to another study, on yellow fever vaccine responses in identical twins.

V is TRBV5-1 and J is TRBJ2-5, with TRBD1 matching 11 bases. This TCR came from a woman between 18 and 29 years old in good health. Specimen: CD4+ T cells sorted from blood. The CDR3 DNA follows: TGCGCCAGCAGCTTGATCGGGACAGGGGGGACCCAGTACTTC. Translating it yields CASSLIGTGGTQYF.